This T cell receptor beta chain originates from a study of vaccination and CD4 T cells after COVID-19. Treatment indicated: roughly 11-day PBMC culture with coronavirus spike peptide pools or control peptides (ViraFEST assay). Only a few counts were recorded for this clonotype. As yet, its antigen is unknown. Cultured CD4+ T-cell DNA underwent Oncomine TCR Beta short-read sequencing. TCRdb ran MiXCR on the PCR reads and lists one entry per CDR3 protein. The table has about 17,000 distinct CDR3 sequences, more than 40% seen once; the top ten hold 4.5% to 6%. Trimming took 0 bases from V and 9 from J, leaving 12 bases between them. CDR1 is SGHTA and CDR2 is FQGNSA in the germline V gene. The CDR3 loop spans 13 amino acids.

This material consisted of CD4+ T cells from blood, cultured in vitro, taken before SARS-CoV-2 vaccination. The V and J genes are TRBV7-2 and TRBJ2-7, with unresolved D. The TCR was taken from a human donor who had recovered from COVID-19. The CDR3: CASSLALRMGQYF. As DNA, the CDR3 is TGTGCCAGCAGCTTAGCTCTCCGAATGGGGCAGTACTTC. Variable domain in full (rest from reference TRBV7-2 and TRBJ2-7): GAGVSQSPSNKVTEKGKDVELRCDPISGHTALYWYRQSLGQGLEFLIYFQGNSAPDKSGLPSDRFSAERTGGSVSTLTIQRTQQEDSAVYLCASSLALRMGQYFGPGTRLTVT.